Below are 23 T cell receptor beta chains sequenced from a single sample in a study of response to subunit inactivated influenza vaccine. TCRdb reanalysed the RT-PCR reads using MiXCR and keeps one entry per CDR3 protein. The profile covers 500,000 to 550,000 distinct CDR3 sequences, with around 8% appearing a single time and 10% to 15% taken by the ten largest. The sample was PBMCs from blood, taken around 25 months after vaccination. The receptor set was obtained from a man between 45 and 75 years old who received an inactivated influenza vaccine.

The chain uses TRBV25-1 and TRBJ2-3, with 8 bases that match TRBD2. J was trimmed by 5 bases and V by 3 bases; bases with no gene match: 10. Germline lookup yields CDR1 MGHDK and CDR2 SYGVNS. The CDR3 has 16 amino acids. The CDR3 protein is CASSDLLAAKGDTQYF. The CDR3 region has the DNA TGTGCCAGCAGTGACCTACTAGCGGCGAAGGGAGATACGCAGTATTTT. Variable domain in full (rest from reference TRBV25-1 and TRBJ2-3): EADIYQTPRYLVIGTGKKITLECSQTMGHDKMYWYQQDPGMELHLIHYSYGVNSTEKGDLSSESTVSRIRTEHFPLTLESARPSHTSQYLCASSDLLAAKGDTQYFGPGTRLTVL.

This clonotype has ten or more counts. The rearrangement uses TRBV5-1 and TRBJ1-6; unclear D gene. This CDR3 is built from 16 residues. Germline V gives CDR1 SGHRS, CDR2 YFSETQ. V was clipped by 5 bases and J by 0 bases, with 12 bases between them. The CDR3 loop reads CASRMETSSYNSPLHF. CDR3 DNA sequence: TGCGCCAGCAGAATGGAGACGAGCTCCTATAATTCACCCCTCCACTTT.

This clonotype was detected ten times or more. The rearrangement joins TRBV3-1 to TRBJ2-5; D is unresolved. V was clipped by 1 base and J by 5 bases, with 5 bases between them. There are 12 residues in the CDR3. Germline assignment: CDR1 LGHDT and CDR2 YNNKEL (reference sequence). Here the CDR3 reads CASSQVQETQYF. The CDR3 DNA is TGTGCCAGCAGCCAAGTCCAGGAGACCCAGTACTTC.

CDR3 sequence: CASSPWDGLNEQFF. The CDR3 region has the DNA TGTGCCAGCAGCCCATGGGACGGACTAAATGAGCAGTTCTTC. The rearrangement links TRBV7-9 to TRBJ2-1; tentative D call: TRBD2 (6 bases). The ends were cut back, 5 bases at V and 7 bases at J, with 15 bases in the middle. The CDR3 loop spans 14 amino acids. CDR1 is SEHNR, CDR2 FQNEAQ, per germline (reference sequence).

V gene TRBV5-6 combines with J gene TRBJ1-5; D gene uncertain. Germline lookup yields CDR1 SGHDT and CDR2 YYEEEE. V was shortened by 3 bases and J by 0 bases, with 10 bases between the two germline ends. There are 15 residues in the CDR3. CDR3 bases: TGTGCCAGCAGCTCAGGCCGATATAGCAATCAGCCCCAGCATTTT. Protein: CASSSGRYSNQPQHF.

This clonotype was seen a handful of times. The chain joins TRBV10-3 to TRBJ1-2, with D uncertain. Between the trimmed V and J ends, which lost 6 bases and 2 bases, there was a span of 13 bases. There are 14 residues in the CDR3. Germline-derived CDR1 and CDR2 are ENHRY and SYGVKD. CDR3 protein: CAIREDTTNYGYTF. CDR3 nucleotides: TGTGCCATCAGGGAAGACACCACCAACTATGGCTACACCTTC.

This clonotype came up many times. The CDR3 loop reads CASSQDFTEQYF. The DNA of the CDR3 is TGTGCCAGCAGCCAAGATTTTACCGAGCAGTACTTC. V is TRBV14 and J is TRBJ2-7, with D hard to call. This CDR3 contains 12 residues. In germline, CDR1 is SGHDN, CDR2 FVKESK. Trimming took 0 bases from V and 6 from J, leaving 6 bases between them.

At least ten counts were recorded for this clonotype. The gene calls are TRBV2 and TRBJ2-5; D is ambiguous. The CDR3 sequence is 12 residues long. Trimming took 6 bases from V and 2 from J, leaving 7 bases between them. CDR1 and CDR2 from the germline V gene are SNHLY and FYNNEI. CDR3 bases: TGTGCCAGCAGGGGTCAACAAGAGACCCAGTACTTC. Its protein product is CASRGQQETQYF.

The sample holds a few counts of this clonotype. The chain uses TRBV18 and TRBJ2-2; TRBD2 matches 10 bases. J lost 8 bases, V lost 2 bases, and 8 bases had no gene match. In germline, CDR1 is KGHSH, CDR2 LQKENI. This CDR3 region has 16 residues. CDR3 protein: CASSPRTSGSAGELFF. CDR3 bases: TGTGCCAGCTCACCAAGGACTAGCGGATCGGCGGGGGAGCTGTTTTTT.

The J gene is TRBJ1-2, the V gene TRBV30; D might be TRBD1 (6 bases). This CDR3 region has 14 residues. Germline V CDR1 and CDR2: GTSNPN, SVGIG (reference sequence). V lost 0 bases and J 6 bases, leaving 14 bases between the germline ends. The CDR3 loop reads CAWSVPGAWDGYTF. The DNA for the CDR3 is TGTGCCTGGAGTGTTCCGGGGGCCTGGGATGGCTACACCTTC.

This CDR3 is CSGMGQGYTGELFF. CDR3 nucleotide sequence: TGCAGTGGAATGGGACAGGGGTACACCGGGGAGCTGTTTTTT. The rearrangement joins TRBV20-1 to TRBJ2-2; 10 bases are a match to TRBD1. Germline values: CDR1 DFQATT, CDR2 SNEGSKA (reference sequence). V lost 7 bases to trimming and J lost 3 bases; unmatched junction nucleotides: 5. The length of the CDR3 is 14 residues.

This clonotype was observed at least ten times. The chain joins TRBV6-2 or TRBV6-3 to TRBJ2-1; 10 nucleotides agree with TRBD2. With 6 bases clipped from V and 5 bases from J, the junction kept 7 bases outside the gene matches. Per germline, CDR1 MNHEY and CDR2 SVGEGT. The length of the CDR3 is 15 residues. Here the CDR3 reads CASRRSGGSHNEQFF. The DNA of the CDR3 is TGTGCCAGCAGGCGTAGCGGGGGGTCCCACAATGAGCAGTTCTTC.

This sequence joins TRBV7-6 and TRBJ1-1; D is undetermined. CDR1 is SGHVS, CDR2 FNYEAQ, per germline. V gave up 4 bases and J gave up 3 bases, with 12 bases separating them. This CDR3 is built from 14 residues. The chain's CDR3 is CASSSQSGYTEAFF. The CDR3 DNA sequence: TGTGCCAGCAGCTCACAATCGGGTTACACTGAAGCTTTCTTT. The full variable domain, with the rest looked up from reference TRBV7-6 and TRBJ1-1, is GAGVSQSPRYKVTKRGQDVALRCDPISGHVSLYWYRQALGQGPEFLTYFNYEAQQDKSGLPNDRFSAERPEGSISTLTIQRTEQRDSAMYRCASSSQSGYTEAFFGQGTRLTVV.

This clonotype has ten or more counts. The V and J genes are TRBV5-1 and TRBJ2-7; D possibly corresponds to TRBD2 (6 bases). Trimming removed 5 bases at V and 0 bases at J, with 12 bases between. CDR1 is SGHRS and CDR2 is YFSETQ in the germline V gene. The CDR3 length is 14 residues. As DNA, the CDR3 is TGCGCCAGCAGTGGGACGGGACTCTCCTACGAGCAGTACTTC. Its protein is CASSGTGLSYEQYF.

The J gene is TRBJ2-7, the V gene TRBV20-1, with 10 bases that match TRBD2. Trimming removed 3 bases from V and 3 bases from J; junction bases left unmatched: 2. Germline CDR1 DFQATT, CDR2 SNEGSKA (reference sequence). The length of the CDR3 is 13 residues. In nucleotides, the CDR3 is TGCAGTGCTAGGCGGACTAGCGGCTACGAGCAGTACTTC. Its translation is CSARRTSGYEQYF.

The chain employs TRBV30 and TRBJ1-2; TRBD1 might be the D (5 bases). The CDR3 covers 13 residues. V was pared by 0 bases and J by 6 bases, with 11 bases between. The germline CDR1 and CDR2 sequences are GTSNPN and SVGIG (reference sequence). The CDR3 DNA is TGTGCCTGGAGTGTACAGGAGACCAATGGCTACACCTTC. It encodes CAWSVQETNGYTF.

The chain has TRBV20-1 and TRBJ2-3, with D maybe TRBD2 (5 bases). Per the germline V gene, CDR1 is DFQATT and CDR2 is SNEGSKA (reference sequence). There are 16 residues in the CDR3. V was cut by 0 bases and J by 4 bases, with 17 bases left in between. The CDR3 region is CSARDSASLGADTQYF. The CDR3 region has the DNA TGCAGTGCTAGAGATTCGGCCTCCTTGGGAGCAGATACGCAGTATTTT.

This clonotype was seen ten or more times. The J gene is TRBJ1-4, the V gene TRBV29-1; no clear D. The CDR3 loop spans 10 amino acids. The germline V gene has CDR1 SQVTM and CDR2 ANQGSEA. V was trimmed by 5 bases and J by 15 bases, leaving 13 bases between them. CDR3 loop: CSVLESELFF. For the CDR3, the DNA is TGCAGCGTTCTGGAGAGTGAGTTGTTTTTT.

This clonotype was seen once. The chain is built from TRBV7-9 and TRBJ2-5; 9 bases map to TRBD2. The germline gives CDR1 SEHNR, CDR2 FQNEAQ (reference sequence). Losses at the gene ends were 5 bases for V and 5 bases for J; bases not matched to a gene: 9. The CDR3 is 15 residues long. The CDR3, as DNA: TGTGCCAGCAGCAACGACTACGGACTAGCGGAGACCCAGTACTTC. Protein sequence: CASSNDYGLAETQYF.

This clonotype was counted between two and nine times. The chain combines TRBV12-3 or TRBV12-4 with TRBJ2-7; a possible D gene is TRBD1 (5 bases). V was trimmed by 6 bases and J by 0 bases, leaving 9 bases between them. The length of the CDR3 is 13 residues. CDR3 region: CASRLDSSYEQYF. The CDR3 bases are TGTGCCAGCAGGCTCGACAGCTCCTACGAGCAGTACTTC.

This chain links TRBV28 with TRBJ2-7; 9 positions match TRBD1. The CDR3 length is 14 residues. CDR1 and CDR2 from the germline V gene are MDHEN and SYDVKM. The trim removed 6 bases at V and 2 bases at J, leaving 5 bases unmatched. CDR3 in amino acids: CASSGQGRPYEQYF. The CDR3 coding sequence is TGTGCCAGCAGCGGACAGGGGCGACCCTACGAGCAGTACTTC.

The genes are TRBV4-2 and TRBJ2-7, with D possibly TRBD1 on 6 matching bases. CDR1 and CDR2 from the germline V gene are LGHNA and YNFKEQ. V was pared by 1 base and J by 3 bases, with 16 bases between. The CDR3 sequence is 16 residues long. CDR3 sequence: CASSQVGGQTHYEQYF. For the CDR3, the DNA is TGTGCCAGCAGCCAAGTCGGTGGACAGACACACTACGAGCAGTACTTC.

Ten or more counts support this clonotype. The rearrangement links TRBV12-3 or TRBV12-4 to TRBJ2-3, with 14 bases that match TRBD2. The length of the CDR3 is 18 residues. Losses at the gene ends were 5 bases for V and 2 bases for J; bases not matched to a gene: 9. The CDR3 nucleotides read TGTGCCAGCAGTGATGGACTAGCGGGAGGTCAGGCCACAGATACGCAGTATTTT. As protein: CASSDGLAGGQATDTQYF.